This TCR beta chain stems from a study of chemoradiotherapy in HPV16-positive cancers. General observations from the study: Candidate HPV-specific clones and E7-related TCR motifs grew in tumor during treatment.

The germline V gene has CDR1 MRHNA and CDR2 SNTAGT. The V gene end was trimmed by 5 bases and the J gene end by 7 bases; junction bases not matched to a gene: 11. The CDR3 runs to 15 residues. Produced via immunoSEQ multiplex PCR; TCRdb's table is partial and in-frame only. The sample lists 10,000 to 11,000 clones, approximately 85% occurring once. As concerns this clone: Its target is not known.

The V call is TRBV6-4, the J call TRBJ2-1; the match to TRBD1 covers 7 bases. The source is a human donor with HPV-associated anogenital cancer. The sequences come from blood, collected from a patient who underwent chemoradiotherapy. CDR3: CASSRDREGSNEQFF. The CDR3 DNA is TGTGCCAGCAGTAGAGACAGGGAAGGTTCTAATGAGCAGTTCTTC.